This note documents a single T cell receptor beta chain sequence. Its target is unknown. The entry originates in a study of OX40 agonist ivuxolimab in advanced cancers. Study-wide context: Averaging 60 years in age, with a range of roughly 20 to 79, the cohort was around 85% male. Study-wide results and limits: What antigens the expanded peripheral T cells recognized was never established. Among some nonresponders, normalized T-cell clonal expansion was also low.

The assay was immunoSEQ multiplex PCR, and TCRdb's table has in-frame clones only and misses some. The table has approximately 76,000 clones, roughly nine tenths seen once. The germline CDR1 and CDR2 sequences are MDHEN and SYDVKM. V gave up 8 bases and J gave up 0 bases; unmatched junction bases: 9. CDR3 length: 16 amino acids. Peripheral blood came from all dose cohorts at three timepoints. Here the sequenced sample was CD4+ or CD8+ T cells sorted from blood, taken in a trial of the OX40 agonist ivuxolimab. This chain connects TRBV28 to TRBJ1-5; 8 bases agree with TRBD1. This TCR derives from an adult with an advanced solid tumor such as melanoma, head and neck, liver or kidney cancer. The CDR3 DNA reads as TGTGCCAGCCGTGCAGGGGGCGTTTATAGCAATCAGCCCCAGCATTTT. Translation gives CASRAGGVYSNQPQHF.